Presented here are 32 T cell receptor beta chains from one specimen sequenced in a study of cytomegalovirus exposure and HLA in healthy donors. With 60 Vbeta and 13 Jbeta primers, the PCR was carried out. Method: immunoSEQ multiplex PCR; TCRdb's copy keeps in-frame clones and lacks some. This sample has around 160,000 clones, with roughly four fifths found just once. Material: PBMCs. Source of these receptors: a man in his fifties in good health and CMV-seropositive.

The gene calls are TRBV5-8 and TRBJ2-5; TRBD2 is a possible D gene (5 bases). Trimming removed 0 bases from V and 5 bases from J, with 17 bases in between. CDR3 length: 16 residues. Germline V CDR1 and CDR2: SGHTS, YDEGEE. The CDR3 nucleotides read TGTGCCAGCAGCTTGGCGAGTACTAGTTCTGTTGAGACCCAGTACTTC. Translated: CASSLASTSSVETQYF.

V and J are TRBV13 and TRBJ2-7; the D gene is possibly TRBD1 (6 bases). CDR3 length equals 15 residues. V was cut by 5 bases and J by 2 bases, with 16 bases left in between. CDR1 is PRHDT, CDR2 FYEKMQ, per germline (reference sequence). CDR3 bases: TGTGCCAGCAGCCCCGCCCGGGACACCCCCTACGAGCAGTACTTC. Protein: CASSPARDTPYEQYF.

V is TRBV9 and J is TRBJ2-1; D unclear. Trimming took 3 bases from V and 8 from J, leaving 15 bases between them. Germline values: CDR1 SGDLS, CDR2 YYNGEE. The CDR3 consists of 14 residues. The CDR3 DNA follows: TGTGCCAGCAGCGCCCCCTCGGGTAGCCATGAGCAGTTCTTC. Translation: CASSAPSGSHEQFF.

The DNA for the CDR3 is TGTGCCAGCAGTTTGTCGGACAAGAACACTGAAGCTTTCTTT. This codes for CASSLSDKNTEAFF. The V call is TRBV27, the J call TRBJ1-1, with D perhaps matching TRBD1 (5 bases). This CDR3 spans 14 amino acids. V lost 3 bases and J 1 base, leaving 9 bases between the germline ends. Germline lookup yields CDR1 MNHEY and CDR2 SMNVEV (reference sequence).

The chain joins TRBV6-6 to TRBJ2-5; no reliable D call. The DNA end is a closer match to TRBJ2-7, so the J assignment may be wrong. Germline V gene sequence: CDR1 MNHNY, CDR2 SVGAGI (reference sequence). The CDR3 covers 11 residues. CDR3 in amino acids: CASSPSYEQYF. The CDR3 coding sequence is TGTGCCAGCAGTCCCTCCTACGAGCAGTACTTC.

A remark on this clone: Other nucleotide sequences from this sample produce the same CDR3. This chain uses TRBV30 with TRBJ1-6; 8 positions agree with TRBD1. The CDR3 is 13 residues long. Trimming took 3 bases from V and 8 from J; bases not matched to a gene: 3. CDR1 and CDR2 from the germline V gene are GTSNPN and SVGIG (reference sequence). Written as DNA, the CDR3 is TGTGCCTGGAGAGGGACAGGTGATTCACCCCTCCACTTT. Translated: CAWRGTGDSPLHF. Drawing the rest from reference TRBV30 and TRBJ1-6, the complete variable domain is SQTIHQWPATLVQPVGSPLSLECTVEGTSNPNLYWYRQAAGRGLQLLFYSVGIGQISSEVPQNLSASRPQDRQFILSSKKLLLSDSGFYLCAWRGTGDSPLHFGNGTRLTVT.

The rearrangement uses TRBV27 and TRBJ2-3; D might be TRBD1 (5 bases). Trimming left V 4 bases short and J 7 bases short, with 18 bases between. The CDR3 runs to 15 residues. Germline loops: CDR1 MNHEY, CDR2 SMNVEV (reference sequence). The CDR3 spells CASSSKDTGTHTQYF. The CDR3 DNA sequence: TGTGCCAGCAGTTCGAAGGACACAGGCACGCATACGCAGTATTTT.

CDR3: CASSSGTIDTDTQYF. The CDR3 DNA reads TGTGCCAGCAGCTCGGGGACAATAGACACAGATACGCAGTATTTT. This chain links TRBV11-2 with TRBJ2-3, with D tentatively TRBD1 (6 bases). Germline V gene lookup returns CDR1 SGHAT and CDR2 FQNNGV. V was cut by 4 bases and J by 2 bases, with 13 bases left in between. The CDR3 length is 15 residues.

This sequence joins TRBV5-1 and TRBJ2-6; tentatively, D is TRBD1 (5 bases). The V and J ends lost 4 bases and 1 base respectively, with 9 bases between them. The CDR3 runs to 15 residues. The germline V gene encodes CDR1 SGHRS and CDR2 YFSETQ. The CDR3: CASSNTGSGANVLTF. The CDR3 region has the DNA TGCGCCAGCAGCAACACAGGATCTGGGGCCAACGTCCTGACTTTC. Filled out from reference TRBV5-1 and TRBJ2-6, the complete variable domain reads KAGVTQTPRYLIKTRGQQVTLSCSPISGHRSVSWYQQTPGQGLQFLFEYFSETQRNKGNFPGRFSGRQFSNSRSEMNVSTLELGDSALYLCASSNTGSGANVLTFGAGSRLTVL.

The CDR3 region has the DNA TGTGCCAGCAGTTTAGGGGGACAGTTAACATGGGGTCAGCCCCAGCATTTT. Protein product: CASSLGGQLTWGQPQHF. The J gene is TRBJ1-5, the V gene TRBV28; 7 nucleotides align to TRBD1. This CDR3 has 17 residues. Germline V gene data show CDR1 as MDHEN and CDR2 as SYDVKM. Trimming removed 2 bases from V and 6 bases from J; junction bases left unmatched: 13.

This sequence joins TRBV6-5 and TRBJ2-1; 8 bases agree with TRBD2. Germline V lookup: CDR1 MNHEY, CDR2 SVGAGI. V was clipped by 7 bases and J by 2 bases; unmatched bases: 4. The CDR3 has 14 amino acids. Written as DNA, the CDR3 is TGTGCCAGCAAGCTAGCGGGTACCTACAATGAGCAGTTCTTC. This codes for CASKLAGTYNEQFF.

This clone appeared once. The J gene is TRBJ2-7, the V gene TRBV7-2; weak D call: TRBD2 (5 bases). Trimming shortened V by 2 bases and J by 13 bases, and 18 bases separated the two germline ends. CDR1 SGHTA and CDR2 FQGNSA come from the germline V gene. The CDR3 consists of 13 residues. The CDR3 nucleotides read TGTGCCAGCAGCTTACCCGGACTGAAGAAAACTTACTTC. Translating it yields CASSLPGLKKTYF.

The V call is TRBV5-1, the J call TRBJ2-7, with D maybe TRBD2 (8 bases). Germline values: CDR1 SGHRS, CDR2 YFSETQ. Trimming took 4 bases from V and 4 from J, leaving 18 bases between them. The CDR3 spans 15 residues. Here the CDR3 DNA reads TGCGCCAGCAGCAAGGGACAGCCGGGAGGGTACGAGCAGTACTTC. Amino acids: CASSKGQPGGYEQYF.

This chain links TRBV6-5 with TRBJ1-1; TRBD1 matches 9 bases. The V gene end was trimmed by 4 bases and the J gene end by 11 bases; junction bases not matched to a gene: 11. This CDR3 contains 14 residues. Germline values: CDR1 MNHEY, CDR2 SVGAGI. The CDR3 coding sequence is TGTGCCAGCAGTTCCCCGGGACAGGGATTAATCGCTTTCTTT. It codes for CASSSPGQGLIAFF.

CDR3 bases: TGTGCCAGCAGCACCCCCCGGGACAGGGGTCAAAATGAGCAGTTCTTC. Its translation: CASSTPRDRGQNEQFF. The V gene is TRBV7-9, the J gene TRBJ2-1; 10 positions agree with TRBD1. Germline lookup yields CDR1 SEHNR and CDR2 FQNEAQ (reference sequence). The junction had 11 bases not matched to a gene; V was cut back by 5 bases and J by 7 bases. This CDR3 region has 16 residues.

For the CDR3, the DNA is TGTGCCAGCAGCTCAGACAGGGTTGGAGGCTACACCTTC. Translating gives CASSSDRVGGYTF. The chain links TRBV7-2 to TRBJ1-2, with 7 bases matching TRBD1. Germline V gene data show CDR1 as SGHTA and CDR2 as FQGNSA. V shed 4 bases, J shed 8 bases, and the junction held 7 bases outside the gene matches. The CDR3 runs to 13 residues.

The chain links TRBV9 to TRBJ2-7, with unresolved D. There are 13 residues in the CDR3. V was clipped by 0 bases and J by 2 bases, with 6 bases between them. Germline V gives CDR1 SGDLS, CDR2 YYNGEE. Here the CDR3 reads CASSVDPAYEQYF. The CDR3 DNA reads TGTGCCAGCAGCGTAGATCCAGCCTACGAGCAGTACTTC.

DNA of the CDR3: TGTGCCAGCTCACCATTGGCCCCCAATGAGCAGTTCTTC. As protein: CASSPLAPNEQFF. The rearrangement joins TRBV18 to TRBJ2-1; D uncertain. With 2 bases removed from V and 6 bases from J, the gap between germline ends came to 8 bases. The CDR3 covers 13 residues. In germline, CDR1 is KGHSH, CDR2 LQKENI.

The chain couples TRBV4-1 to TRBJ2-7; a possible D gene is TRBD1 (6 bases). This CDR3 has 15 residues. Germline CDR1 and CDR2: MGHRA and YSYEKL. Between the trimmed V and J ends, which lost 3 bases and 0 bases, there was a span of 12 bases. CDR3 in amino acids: CASSQTGQSSYEQYF. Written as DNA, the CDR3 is TGCGCCAGCAGCCAGACAGGCCAGAGCTCCTACGAGCAGTACTTC.

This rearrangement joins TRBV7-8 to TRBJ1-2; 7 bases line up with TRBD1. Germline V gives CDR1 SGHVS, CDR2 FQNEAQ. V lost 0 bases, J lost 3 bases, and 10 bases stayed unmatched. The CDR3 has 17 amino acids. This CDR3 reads CASSLALAGGLDYGYTF. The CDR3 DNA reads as TGTGCCAGCAGCTTAGCTCTGGCAGGGGGGCTTGACTATGGCTACACCTTC.

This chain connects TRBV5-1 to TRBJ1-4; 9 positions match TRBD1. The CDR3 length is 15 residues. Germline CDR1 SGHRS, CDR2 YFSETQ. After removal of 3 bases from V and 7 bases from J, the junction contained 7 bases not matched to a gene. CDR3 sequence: CASSYSGTGSEKLFF. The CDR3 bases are TGCGCCAGCAGCTACTCCGGGACAGGGAGTGAAAAACTGTTTTTT.

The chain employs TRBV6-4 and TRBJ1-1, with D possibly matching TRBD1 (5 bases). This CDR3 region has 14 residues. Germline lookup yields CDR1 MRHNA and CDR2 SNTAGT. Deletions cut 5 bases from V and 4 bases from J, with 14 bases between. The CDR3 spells CASSRDYRTTEAFF. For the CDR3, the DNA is TGTGCCAGCAGTCGGGACTACAGGACCACTGAAGCTTTCTTT.

CDR3 nucleotides: TGTGCCAGCTCACCACCGGGAGGAGGACGGACAACTAATGAAAAACTGTTTTTT. Translating it yields CASSPPGGGRTTNEKLFF. This chain uses TRBV18 with TRBJ1-4; D ambiguous. The germline CDR1 and CDR2 sequences are KGHSH and LQKENI. The CDR3 is made up of 18 amino acids. Trimming stripped 0 bases from V and 0 bases from J, with 14 bases between.

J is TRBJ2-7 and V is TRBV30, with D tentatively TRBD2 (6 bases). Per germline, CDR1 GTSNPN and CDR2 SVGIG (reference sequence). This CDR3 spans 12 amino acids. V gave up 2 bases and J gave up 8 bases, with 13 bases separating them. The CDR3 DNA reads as TGTGCCTGGAGTCCAAGGGAGGAGAAGCAGTACTTC. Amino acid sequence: CAWSPREEKQYF.

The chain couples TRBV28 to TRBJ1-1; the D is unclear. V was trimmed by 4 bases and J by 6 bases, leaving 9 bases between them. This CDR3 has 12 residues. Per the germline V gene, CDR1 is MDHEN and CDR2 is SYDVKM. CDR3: CASSSPIPEAFF. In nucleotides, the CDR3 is TGTGCCAGCAGTTCCCCCATCCCTGAAGCTTTCTTT.

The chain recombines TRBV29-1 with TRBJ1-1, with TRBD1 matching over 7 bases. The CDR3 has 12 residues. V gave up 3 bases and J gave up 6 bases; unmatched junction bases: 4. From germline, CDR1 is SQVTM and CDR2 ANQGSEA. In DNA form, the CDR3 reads TGCAGCGTTGACGGGCAGGGGGCTGAAGCTTTCTTT. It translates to CSVDGQGAEAFF.

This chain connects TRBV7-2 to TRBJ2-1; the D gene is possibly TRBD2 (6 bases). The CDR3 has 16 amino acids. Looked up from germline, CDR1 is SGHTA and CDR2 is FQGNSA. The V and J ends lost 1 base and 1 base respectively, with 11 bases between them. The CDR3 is CASSLGSGTSYNEQFF. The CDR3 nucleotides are TGTGCCAGCAGCTTAGGTAGCGGAACTTCCTACAATGAGCAGTTCTTC.

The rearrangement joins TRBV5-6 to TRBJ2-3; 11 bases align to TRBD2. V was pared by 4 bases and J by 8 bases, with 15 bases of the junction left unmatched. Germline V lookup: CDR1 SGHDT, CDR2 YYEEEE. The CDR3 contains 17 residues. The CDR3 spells CASSPPRASGGWGTQYF. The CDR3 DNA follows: TGTGCCAGCAGCCCACCACGGGCTAGCGGGGGGTGGGGTACGCAGTATTTT. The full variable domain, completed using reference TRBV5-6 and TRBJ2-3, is DAGVTQSPTHLIKTRGQQVTLRCSPKSGHDTVSWYQQALGQGPQFIFQYYEEEERQRGNFPDRFSGHQFPNYSSELNVNALLLGDSALYLCASSPPRASGGWGTQYFGPGTRLTVL.

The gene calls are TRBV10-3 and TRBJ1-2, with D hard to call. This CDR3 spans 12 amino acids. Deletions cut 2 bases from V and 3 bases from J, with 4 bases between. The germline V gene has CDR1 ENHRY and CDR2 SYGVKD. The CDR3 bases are TGTGCCATCAGTGAGCCAGACTATGGCTACACCTTC. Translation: CAISEPDYGYTF.

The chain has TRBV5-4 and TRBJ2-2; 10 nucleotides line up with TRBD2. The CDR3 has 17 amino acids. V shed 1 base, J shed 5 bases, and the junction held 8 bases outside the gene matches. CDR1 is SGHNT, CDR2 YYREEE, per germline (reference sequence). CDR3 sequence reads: CASSLPLAGARTGELFF. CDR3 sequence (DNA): TGTGCCAGCAGCTTGCCTCTAGCGGGGGCACGGACCGGGGAGCTGTTTTTT.

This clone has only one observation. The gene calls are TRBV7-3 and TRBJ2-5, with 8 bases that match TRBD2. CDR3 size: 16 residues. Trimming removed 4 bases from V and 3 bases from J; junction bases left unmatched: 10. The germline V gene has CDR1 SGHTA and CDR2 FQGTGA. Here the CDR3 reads CASSCRAGDPEETQYF. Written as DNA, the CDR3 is TGTGCCAGCAGCTGCCGAGCGGGGGACCCGGAAGAGACCCAGTACTTC.

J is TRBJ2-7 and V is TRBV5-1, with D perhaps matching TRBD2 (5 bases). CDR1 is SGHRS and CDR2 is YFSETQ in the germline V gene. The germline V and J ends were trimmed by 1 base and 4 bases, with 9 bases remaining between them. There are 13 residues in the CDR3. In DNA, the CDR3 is TGCGCCAGCAGCTTGCTGGAGGAGTACGAGCAGTACTTC. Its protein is CASSLLEEYEQYF.